One and the same sample provided the 4 T cell receptor beta chains below, sequenced in a study of shared clonotypes between healthy human individuals. Sequenced by immunoSEQ multiplex PCR; TCRdb stores in-frame clones only, minus some. The sample shows some 2.1 million clones, approximately 94% of them seen only once. Naive-designated CD8 cells lacked CD45RO, were positively enriched for CCR7, and omitted terminally differentiated effector memory CD45RA+ cells. Sequencing used naive CD8+ T cells sorted from blood. Receptors originate from a young man in good health.

The chain couples TRBV6-1 to TRBJ2-1; 7 bases match TRBD2. This CDR3 is 14 amino acids long. V lost 7 bases to trimming and J lost 3 bases; unmatched junction nucleotides: 6. The germline V gene has CDR1 MNHNS and CDR2 SASEGT. In DNA, the CDR3 is TGTGCCAGCACCAAGCGGGACGGCTACAATGAGCAGTTCTTC. Its translation: CASTKRDGYNEQFF.

This rearrangement joins TRBV7-9 to TRBJ2-1; TRBD2 agrees at 9 bases. J gave up 4 bases and V 5 bases, and 9 bases lay outside the gene matches. The germline V gene has CDR1 SEHNR and CDR2 FQNEAQ (reference sequence). The CDR3 is 16 amino acids. In DNA, the CDR3 is TGTGCCAGCAGCCCAGTACGTAGCGGGGGATACAATGAGCAGTTCTTC. This translates into CASSPVRSGGYNEQFF.

The chain has TRBV14 and TRBJ2-7; 8 nucleotides agree with TRBD1. V lost 4 bases and J lost 6; bases outside the gene matches: 5. Germline loops: CDR1 SGHDN, CDR2 FVKESK. The CDR3 contains 13 residues. CDR3 DNA: TGTGCCAGCAGCCGGACAGGGTATCTCGAGCAGTACTTC. It encodes CASSRTGYLEQYF.

The CDR3 nucleotides are TGTGCCAGCAGTTTGGGGACAGGGTACCAAGAGACCCAGTACTTC. This gives the protein CASSLGTGYQETQYF. The J gene is TRBJ2-5, the V gene TRBV27, with 9 bases identical to TRBD1. This CDR3 region has 15 residues. The V gene's germline CDR1 is MNHEY and CDR2 SMNVEV (reference sequence). V trimming: 3 bases; J trimming: 0 bases; junction bases outside the gene matches: 2.